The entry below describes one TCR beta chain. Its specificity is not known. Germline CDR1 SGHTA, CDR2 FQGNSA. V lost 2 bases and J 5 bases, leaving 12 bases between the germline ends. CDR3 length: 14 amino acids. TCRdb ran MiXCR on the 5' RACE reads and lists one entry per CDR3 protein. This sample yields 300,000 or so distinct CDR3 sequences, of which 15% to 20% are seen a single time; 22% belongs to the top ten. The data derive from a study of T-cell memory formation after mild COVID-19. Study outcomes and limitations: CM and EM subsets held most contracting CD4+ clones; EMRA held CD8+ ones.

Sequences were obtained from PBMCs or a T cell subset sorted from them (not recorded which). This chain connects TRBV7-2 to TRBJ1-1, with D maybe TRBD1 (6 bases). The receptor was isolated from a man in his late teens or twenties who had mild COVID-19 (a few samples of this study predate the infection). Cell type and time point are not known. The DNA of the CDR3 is TGTGCCAGCAGCTTAATTACAGGGCTGACTGAAGCTTTCTTT. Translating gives CASSLITGLTEAFF.